These 30 T cell receptor beta chains were sequenced from one sample in a study of long-term antiretroviral therapy in people with HIV (dated by TCRdb to 2021 to 2024). The immunoSEQ hsTCRB v3.0 assay was used at survey level resolution to sequence the TRB variable region. As stored in TCRdb, this immuneACCESS dataset retains in-frame rearrangements with V and J assigned. A fraction of the clones does not appear; measured against another copy, unresolved V genes explain less than half of the discrepancy, and the remainder lacks a known reason. The sample yields 35,000 or so clones; approximately 85% were counted once. Under 12% of the sample is taken by the ten largest. Material: unsorted PBMCs, obtained 2.2 years after starting antiretroviral therapy. The receptors come from a man aged 18 to 29 with HIV.

This chain links TRBV19 with TRBJ1-3; tentatively, D is TRBD1 (5 bases). The CDR3 runs 16 residues. V lost 8 bases and J lost 5, with 22 bases in between. CDR1 is LNHDA and CDR2 is SQIVND in the germline V gene (reference sequence). In DNA, the CDR3 is TGTGCCAGTCGCGCCCCTGGGGGGGGATGGAGAAACACCATATATTTT. Residues: CASRAPGGGWRNTIYF.

The J gene is TRBJ2-1, the V gene TRBV5-1; D remains unclear. This CDR3 region has 12 residues. V was cut by 0 bases and J by 5 bases, with 3 bases left in between. Germline V gene data show CDR1 as SGHRS and CDR2 as YFSETQ. In DNA, the CDR3 is TGCGCCAGCAGCTTGGACCACAATGAGCAGTTCTTC. Its translation: CASSLDHNEQFF.

The V and J genes are TRBV2 and TRBJ1-2; TRBD1 matches at 8 bases. V dropped 1 base and J dropped 3; count of bases not matched to a gene: 4. This CDR3 has 15 residues. Germline CDR1 SNHLY, CDR2 FYNNEI. The CDR3 DNA reads as TGTGCCAGCAGTGAAGGGGCAGGGGGCCACTATGGCTACACCTTC. It encodes CASSEGAGGHYGYTF. Full variable domain (rest looked up from reference TRBV2 and TRBJ1-2): EPEVTQTPSHQVTQMGQEVILRCVPISNHLYFYWYRQILGQKVEFLVSFYNNEISEKSEIFDDQFSVERPDGSNFTLKIRSTKLEDSAMYFCASSEGAGGHYGYTFGSGTRLTVV.

This sequence joins TRBV2 and TRBJ1-2, with 8 bases identical to TRBD1. The germline gives CDR1 SNHLY, CDR2 FYNNEI. V lost 6 bases, J lost 3 bases, and 9 bases stayed unmatched. The CDR3 is made up of 15 amino acids. The CDR3 DNA reads TGTGCCAGCAGCTCCTCTTCGACAGGGGACTATGGCTACACCTTC. It is translated as CASSSSSTGDYGYTF.

The chain joins TRBV7-2 to TRBJ2-7; TRBD1 agrees at 9 bases. Losses at the gene ends were 3 bases for V and 0 bases for J; bases not matched to a gene: 3. This CDR3 has 15 residues. CDR1 and CDR2 (germline): SGHTA, FQGNSA. CDR3 in amino acids: CASSLGQGYSYEQYF. In DNA, the CDR3 is TGTGCCAGCAGCTTGGGACAGGGCTACTCCTACGAGCAGTACTTC.

This rearrangement joins TRBV10-1 to TRBJ2-7; 12 nucleotides match TRBD1. Germline CDR1 is WNHNN and CDR2 is SYGVQD (reference sequence). J lost 3 bases, V lost 4 bases, and 7 bases had no gene match. The length of the CDR3 is 16 residues. As DNA, the CDR3 is TGCGCCAGCAGTGTTGGGACAGGGGGCGCGGACTACGAGCAGTACTTC. Protein product: CASSVGTGGADYEQYF.

The V gene is TRBV27, the J gene TRBJ2-5, with unresolved D. Trimming took 8 bases from V and 4 from J, leaving 14 bases between them. Per germline, CDR1 MNHEY and CDR2 SMNVEV (reference sequence). The CDR3 totals 13 residues. The CDR3 nucleotides read TGTGCCAGCGGGCCGGGTTCAGGAGAGACCCAGTACTTC. Encoded protein: CASGPGSGETQYF.

This chain uses TRBV2 with TRBJ2-1; D possibly corresponds to TRBD2 (6 bases). The length of the CDR3 is 14 residues. Germline values: CDR1 SNHLY, CDR2 FYNNEI. V was pared by 7 bases and J by 5 bases, with 15 bases between. CDR3 loop: CASNLFLADNEQFF. In DNA, the CDR3 is TGTGCCAGCAACCTTTTCTTAGCGGACAATGAGCAGTTCTTC.

This rearrangement joins TRBV29-1 to TRBJ2-3; 8 bases map to TRBD1. Germline loops: CDR1 SQVTM, CDR2 ANQGSEA. This CDR3 contains 18 residues. V lost 2 bases to trimming and J lost 2 bases; unmatched junction nucleotides: 15. The CDR3 loop is CSVEPPRTGSHITDTQYF. Written as DNA, the CDR3 is TGCAGCGTTGAACCCCCCAGGACAGGGTCTCACATCACAGATACGCAGTATTTT.

The rearrangement links TRBV18 to TRBJ2-5, with 10 bases matching TRBD1. With V trimmed by 3 bases and J by 5 bases, 9 bases remained unmatched. CDR1 is KGHSH, CDR2 LQKENI, per germline. The CDR3 is 16 amino acids. As DNA, the CDR3 is TGTGCCAGCTCACCGTCGGCCGGGACAGGGGACGAGACCCAGTACTTC. Protein: CASSPSAGTGDETQYF.

The rearrangement links TRBV18 to TRBJ2-2; D uncertain. Trimming stripped 7 bases from V and 5 bases from J, with 8 bases between. The CDR3 consists of 12 residues. Germline V lookup: CDR1 KGHSH, CDR2 LQKENI. Written as DNA, the CDR3 is TGTGCCAGCTTACGGTGGACCGGGGAGCTGTTTTTT. Residues: CASLRWTGELFF.

The rearrangement joins TRBV2 to TRBJ1-5, with D maybe TRBD1 (5 bases). The CDR3 has 15 residues. V gave up 7 bases and J gave up 4 bases, with 17 bases separating them. Germline CDR1 SNHLY, CDR2 FYNNEI. The CDR3, as DNA: TGTGCCAGCACCGTTGACAGTTCGTTTAATCAGCCCCAGCATTTT. Protein product: CASTVDSSFNQPQHF.

This chain uses TRBV4-3 with TRBJ2-1; the D is unclear. The CDR3 totals 15 residues. In germline, CDR1 is LGHNA, CDR2 YSLEER. V lost 4 bases and J 1 base, leaving 11 bases between the germline ends. DNA of the CDR3: TGCGCCAGCAGCCTCCAAACGTTATCCTACAATGAGCAGTTCTTC. Its translation: CASSLQTLSYNEQFF.

This sequence joins TRBV5-4 and TRBJ2-3; 7 bases are shared with TRBD2. The germline CDR1 and CDR2 sequences are SGHNT and YYREEE (reference sequence). V shed 3 bases and J 1 base; nucleotides not matched to a gene: 8. The CDR3 totals 16 residues. The CDR3, as DNA: TGTGCCAGCAGCTCCCCTTCGGGACTACGCACAGATACGCAGTATTTT. This encodes CASSSPSGLRTDTQYF. Complete variable domain (other parts from reference TRBV5-4 and TRBJ2-3): ETGVTQSPTHLIKTRGQQVTLRCSSQSGHNTVSWYQQALGQGPQFIFQYYREEENGRGNFPPRFSGLQFPNYSSELNVNALELDDSALYLCASSSPSGLRTDTQYFGPGTRLTVL.

J is TRBJ2-1 and V is TRBV7-3; no clear D gene. The V gene's germline CDR1 is SGHTA and CDR2 FQGTGA. Trimming took off 3 bases at V and 9 bases at J, with 9 bases between the two ends. The CDR3 length is 12 residues. The CDR3, as DNA: TGTGCCAGCAGCTTCTGGGGTACTGAGCAGTTCTTC. Amino acids: CASSFWGTEQFF.

This clone was seen just once. This chain joins TRBV21-1 and TRBJ1-5. TRBV21-1 is recorded as a pseudogene. CDR3 length equals 15 residues. The CDR3 DNA follows: TGTGCCAGCAGCCAGCTCGAGGGCCCAAATCAGCCCCAGCATTTT. Protein product: CASSQLEGPNQPQHF.

This clone was observed a handful of times. The rearrangement links TRBV6-5 to TRBJ1-2; D unresolved. The CDR3 is 12 residues long. Germline CDR1 and CDR2: MNHEY and SVGAGI. The V and J ends lost 5 bases and 6 bases respectively, with 10 bases between them. The CDR3 DNA follows: TGTGCCAGCAGTCTCGTTGGGGATGGCTACACCTTC. Protein sequence: CASSLVGDGYTF.

V is TRBV6-6 and J is TRBJ1-2; D is perhaps TRBD1 (5 bases). The CDR3 covers 13 residues. Trimming left V 10 bases short and J 2 bases short, with 14 bases between. CDR1 is MNHNY and CDR2 is SVGAGI in the germline V gene (reference sequence). CDR3 region: CATRTQGNYGYTF. Here the CDR3 DNA reads TGTGCCACCCGCACGCAGGGAAACTATGGCTACACCTTC.

This chain links TRBV4-2 with TRBJ2-3, with TRBD2 matching 10 bases. This CDR3 spans 16 amino acids. The V and J ends lost 3 bases and 0 bases, in that order; junction bases with no gene match: 3. The V gene's germline CDR1 is LGHNA and CDR2 YNFKEQ. Written as DNA, the CDR3 is TGTGCCAGCAGCCAGTCGACTAGCGGGAGCACAGATACGCAGTATTTT. It encodes CASSQSTSGSTDTQYF.

The chain is built from TRBV11-2 and TRBJ1-1; D is undetermined. Germline CDR1 SGHAT, CDR2 FQNNGV. This CDR3 contains 13 residues. With 1 base removed from V and 6 bases from J, the gap between germline ends came to 9 bases. CDR3 bases: TGTGCCAGCAGCTTAGGCTCGGCAGCTGAAGCTTTCTTT. Translated, it gives CASSLGSAAEAFF. The full variable domain, its missing parts supplied by reference TRBV11-2 and TRBJ1-1, is EAGVAQSPRYKIIEKRQSVAFWCNPISGHATLYWYQQILGQGPKLLIQFQNNGVVDDSQLPKDRFSAERLKGVDSTLKIQPAKLEDSAVYLCASSLGSAAEAFFGQGTRLTVV.

Relative to its sample, this clone is medium-sized. The V gene is TRBV2, the J gene TRBJ1-6, with 7 bases lining up with TRBD1. V was clipped by 6 bases and J by 4 bases; unmatched bases: 9. This CDR3 comprises 16 residues. The germline V gene encodes CDR1 SNHLY and CDR2 FYNNEI. The CDR3, as DNA: TGTGCCAGCAGGGATCCGGGACAGAGTTATAATTCACCCCTCCACTTT. Translating it yields CASRDPGQSYNSPLHF.

The genes are TRBV11-2 and TRBJ1-6, with 7 nucleotides matching TRBD1. This CDR3 has 17 residues. J was trimmed by 6 bases and V by 5 bases; bases with no gene match: 13. From germline, CDR1 is SGHAT and CDR2 FQNNGV. The CDR3 region has the DNA TGTGCCAGCAGCCCACGAAGCGCCGGGACAGCTAATTCACCCCTCCACTTT. It is translated as CASSPRSAGTANSPLHF.

J is TRBJ1-2 and V is TRBV19, with 9 positions matching TRBD1. The J segment lost 7 bases and the V segment lost 7 bases, leaving 16 bases of the junction unmatched. Germline V CDR1 and CDR2: LNHDA, SQIVND (reference sequence). The CDR3 is made up of 16 amino acids. CDR3 loop: CASTKTPGTGPVGYTF. CDR3 coding DNA: TGTGCCAGTACTAAGACACCCGGGACAGGGCCTGTTGGCTACACCTTC.

The rearrangement joins TRBV7-2 to TRBJ1-4; D gene uncertain. This CDR3 spans 15 amino acids. Germline V gives CDR1 SGHTA, CDR2 FQGNSA. The V end lost 1 base, the J end lost 5 bases, and 11 bases lay between the germline ends. The CDR3 region is CASSLGGSWNEKLFF. The DNA for the CDR3 is TGTGCCAGCAGCTTAGGCGGGAGTTGGAATGAAAAACTGTTTTTT.

This clone is categorized as medium-sized. J is TRBJ2-7 and V is TRBV6-6; no firm D call. The CDR3 spans 13 residues. The germline V gene has CDR1 MNHNY and CDR2 SVGAGI (reference sequence). V gave up 2 bases and J gave up 2 bases, with 7 bases separating them. DNA for the CDR3: TGTGCCAGCAGTTACCGACCCGCCTACGAGCAGTACTTC. Its translation: CASSYRPAYEQYF.

The rearrangement joins TRBV2 to TRBJ1-6; 7 nucleotides agree with TRBD1. There are 14 residues in the CDR3. Germline assignment: CDR1 SNHLY and CDR2 FYNNEI. The J segment lost 7 bases and the V segment lost 4 bases, leaving 4 bases of the junction unmatched. DNA for the CDR3: TGTGCCAGCAGTGGGGACAGACTAAATTCACCCCTCCACTTT. Protein sequence: CASSGDRLNSPLHF.

V usage is TRBV4-1 and J usage is TRBJ2-3; 9 bases are a match to TRBD2. The germline V gene has CDR1 MGHRA and CDR2 YSYEKL. The V segment lost 4 bases and the J segment 3 bases; nucleotides outside the gene matches: 11. The CDR3 totals 17 residues. CDR3 DNA sequence: TGCGCCAGCAGCCCTACATGGCGAGCGGGAGGAACAGATACGCAGTATTTT. Protein product: CASSPTWRAGGTDTQYF.

V and J are TRBV7-3 and TRBJ2-1, with D uncertain. Deletions cut 5 bases from V and 6 bases from J, with 11 bases between. Per germline, CDR1 SGHTA and CDR2 FQGTGA. This CDR3 region has 13 residues. CDR3 sequence (DNA): TGTGCCAGCAGCAACCGGAGATCCAATGAGCAGTTCTTC. It codes for CASSNRRSNEQFF.

V gene TRBV27 combines with J gene TRBJ1-5; D call uncertain. The CDR3 contains 11 residues. Trimming took 8 bases from V and 7 from J, leaving 9 bases between them. Germline V gene sequence: CDR1 MNHEY, CDR2 SMNVEV (reference sequence). Written as DNA, the CDR3 is TGTGCCAGCGGGGTCGGGCAGCCCCAGCATTTT. Encoded protein: CASGVGQPQHF.

The chain couples TRBV27 to TRBJ2-7, with 10 bases identical to TRBD1. With 5 bases clipped from V and 7 bases from J, the junction kept 11 bases outside the gene matches. This CDR3 has 15 amino acids. The germline V gene has CDR1 MNHEY and CDR2 SMNVEV (reference sequence). The CDR3 here is CASSAPGQGFEEQYF. The CDR3 DNA reads as TGTGCCAGCAGTGCCCCGGGACAGGGGTTCGAAGAGCAGTACTTC.